The clone carrying this TCR beta chain was picked up many times. Its target is not known. The source of the sample is a study of neurological immune-mediated disorders. Findings and limits, study-wide: Falling below healthy controls, multiple sclerosis showed the least TCR clonal expansion, while HTLV-1-associated myelopathy showed the most. Expanded clones shared no identical CDR3 amino acid sequences across subjects, which suggested private TCR-beta repertoires in all groups.

Unsorted libraries were generated from 2 million PBMCs. These cells had been stored in RNAlater at -80 C. A 10-nucleotide random UMI tagged transcripts in template-switch 5'RACE cDNA synthesis. TCRdb processed the 5' RACE reads anew with MiXCR; each CDR3 protein has one entry. This table has about 66,000 distinct CDR3 sequences, less than 5.5% appearing once. The origin of this receptor is a man between 25 and 39 years old with multiple sclerosis. Input material: PBMCs.

The CDR3 nucleotides read TGCGCCAGCAGCCTTGAAACCGGGACCACTGAAGCTTTCTTT. Amino acids: CASSLETGTTEAFF. The V and J genes are TRBV4-1 and TRBJ1-1; tentative D call: TRBD1 (5 bases). The CDR3 is 14 residues long. The V and J ends lost 4 bases and 4 bases respectively, with 13 bases between them. Germline lookup yields CDR1 MGHRA and CDR2 YSYEKL.